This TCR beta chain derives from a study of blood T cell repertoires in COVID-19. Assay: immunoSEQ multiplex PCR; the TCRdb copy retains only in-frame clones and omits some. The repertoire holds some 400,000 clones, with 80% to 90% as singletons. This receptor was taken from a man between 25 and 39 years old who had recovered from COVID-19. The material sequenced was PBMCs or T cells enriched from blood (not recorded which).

The CDR3 here is CASTGTSGGPDTQYF. CDR3 nucleotide sequence: TGTGCCAGCACCGGGACTAGCGGGGGCCCAGATACGCAGTATTTT. V and J are TRBV6-5 and TRBJ2-3, with 14 bases matching TRBD2. This CDR3 region has 15 residues. V shed 7 bases and J 4 bases; nucleotides not matched to a gene: 4. The V gene's germline CDR1 is MNHEY and CDR2 SVGAGI.